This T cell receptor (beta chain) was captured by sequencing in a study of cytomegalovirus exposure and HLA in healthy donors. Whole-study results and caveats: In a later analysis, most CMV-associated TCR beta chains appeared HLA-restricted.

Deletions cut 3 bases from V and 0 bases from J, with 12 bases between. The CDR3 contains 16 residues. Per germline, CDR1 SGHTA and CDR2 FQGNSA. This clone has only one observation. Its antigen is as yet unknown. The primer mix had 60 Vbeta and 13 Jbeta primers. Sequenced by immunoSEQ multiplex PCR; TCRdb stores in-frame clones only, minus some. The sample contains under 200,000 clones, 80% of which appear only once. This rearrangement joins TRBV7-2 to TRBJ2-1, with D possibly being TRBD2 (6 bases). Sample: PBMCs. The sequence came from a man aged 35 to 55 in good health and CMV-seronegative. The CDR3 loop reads CASSLVRGYSYNEQFF. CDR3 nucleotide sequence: TGTGCCAGCAGCTTGGTGCGGGGCTACTCCTACAATGAGCAGTTCTTC.